These 20 T cell receptor beta chains were sequenced from one sample in a study of T cell repertoires in cytomegalovirus infection. TCRdb re-derived calls from the reads in MiXCR, one entry per CDR3 protein. This table holds 290,000 or so distinct CDR3 sequences, approximately 10% found once. Material for sequencing was PBMCs. These receptors originate from a human donor in good health (CMV status not recorded). Some clones in this sample may be carry-over from other donors' samples.

This clonotype occurred many times. The chain joins TRBV6-4 to TRBJ2-1; D ambiguous. The CDR3 totals 14 residues. Germline CDR1 MRHNA, CDR2 SNTAGT. V was trimmed by 7 bases and J by 4 bases, leaving 14 bases between them. The CDR3 DNA reads TGTGCCAGCAAAGAGGCACAGAATTACAATGAGCAGTTCTTC. This gives the protein CASKEAQNYNEQFF.

This clonotype was seen ten or more times. The CDR3 DNA reads TGTGCCAGCAGTTCAAAGGGGAGGCAGCCCCAGCATTTT. This translates into CASSSKGRQPQHF. V gene TRBV28 combines with J gene TRBJ1-5; weak D call: TRBD1 (5 bases). The germline V and J ends were trimmed by 4 bases and 7 bases, with 11 bases remaining between them. The germline CDR1 and CDR2 sequences are MDHEN and SYDVKM. CDR3 length: 13 residues.

The chain links TRBV4-2 to TRBJ2-2; 10 bases match TRBD2. Per germline, CDR1 LGHNA and CDR2 YNFKEQ. This CDR3 comprises 16 residues. Trimming cost V 4 bases and J 6 bases; bases outside gene matches: 8. CDR3 residues: CASSLLAGDPPGELFF. DNA of the CDR3: TGTGCCAGCAGCCTCCTAGCGGGGGATCCCCCCGGGGAGCTGTTTTTT.

Ten or more counts support this clonotype. V usage is TRBV5-5 and J usage is TRBJ2-7; TRBD1 agrees at 8 bases. Trimming cost V 4 bases and J 3 bases; bases outside gene matches: 6. Germline CDR1 reads SGHKS; CDR2 reads YYEKEE (reference sequence). The CDR3 sequence is 14 residues long. As DNA, the CDR3 is TGTGCCAGCAGCCTAACAGGGACAGGCTACGAGCAGTACTTC. This gives the protein CASSLTGTGYEQYF.

This clonotype appeared a few times. The chain joins TRBV18 to TRBJ1-1; D perhaps matches TRBD1 (5 bases). The CDR3 sequence is 15 residues long. The germline gives CDR1 KGHSH, CDR2 LQKENI. Trimming took 0 bases from V and 6 from J, leaving 14 bases between them. CDR3 nucleotides: TGTGCCAGCTCACCACCGCTAAGGGGAGGGGCTGAAGCTTTCTTT. It is translated as CASSPPLRGGAEAFF.

This clonotype was seen repeatedly, ten times or more. V gene TRBV28 combines with J gene TRBJ1-2, with D possibly being TRBD1 (6 bases). This CDR3 comprises 13 residues. Germline V gives CDR1 MDHEN, CDR2 SYDVKM. V was clipped by 7 bases and J by 3 bases, with 12 bases between them. In nucleotides, the CDR3 is TGTGCCAGCACCTCCCCAGGGGACTATGGCTACACCTTC. It is translated as CASTSPGDYGYTF.

Ten or more counts support this clonotype. CDR3 sequence: CSSRLTLGTEAFF. The CDR3 region has the DNA TGCAGCTCACGCCTAACCCTCGGCACTGAAGCTTTCTTT. The chain joins TRBV29-1 to TRBJ1-1; D is unresolved. Germline CDR1 SQVTM, CDR2 ANQGSEA. This CDR3 contains 13 residues. V was cut by 8 bases and J by 4 bases, with 17 bases left in between.

The genes are TRBV20-1 and TRBJ1-2; D not certain. Looked up from germline, CDR1 is DFQATT and CDR2 is SNEGSKA (reference sequence). V lost 4 bases, J lost 4 bases, and 7 bases lay in between. There are 11 residues in the CDR3. The DNA for the CDR3 is TGCAGTGCTACATTCGGCTATGGCTACACCTTC. Translation: CSATFGYGYTF.

In this sample, this clonotype turned up many times. The gene calls are TRBV7-3 and TRBJ2-2; 8 positions agree with TRBD2. Germline V gene data show CDR1 as SGHTA and CDR2 as FQGTGA. V shed 2 bases and J 0 bases; nucleotides not matched to a gene: 2. CDR3 length: 16 amino acids. The CDR3 here is CASSLAGGANTGELFF. CDR3 nucleotide sequence: TGTGCCAGCAGCTTAGCCGGGGGGGCGAACACCGGGGAGCTGTTTTTT.

This clonotype has ten or more counts. This sequence joins TRBV19 and TRBJ1-5; D uncertain. The CDR3 covers 14 residues. Looked up from germline, CDR1 is LNHDA and CDR2 is SQIVND (reference sequence). V lost 1 base and J lost 5, with 9 bases in between. The CDR3 sequence: CASSIVGIDQPQHF. The CDR3 nucleotides read TGTGCCAGTAGTATAGTAGGGATCGATCAGCCCCAGCATTTT.

This clonotype was seen many times. DNA for the CDR3: TGTGCCAGCAGCTTGGGTGTGTGGTGGGGAAGTGGGGCCAACGTCCTGACTTTC. Translation: CASSLGVWWGSGANVLTF. V usage is TRBV7-8 and J usage is TRBJ2-6; D is ambiguous. Germline assignment: CDR1 SGHVS and CDR2 FQNEAQ. This CDR3 is built from 18 residues. The ends were cut back, 3 bases at V and 3 bases at J, with 18 bases in the middle.

V is TRBV19 and J is TRBJ2-2; D uncertain. V was shortened by 6 bases and J by 7 bases, with 15 bases between the two germline ends. The CDR3 extends over 14 amino acids. Looked up from germline, CDR1 is LNHDA and CDR2 is SQIVND (reference sequence). In nucleotides, the CDR3 is TGTGCCAGTAGAGAACTCCCGTATCTCGGGGAGCTGTTTTTT. Amino acids: CASRELPYLGELFF. The complete variable domain, with remaining parts taken from reference TRBV19 and TRBJ2-2, reads DGGITQSPKYLFRKEGQNVTLSCEQNLNHDAMYWYRQDPGQGLRLIYYSQIVNDFQKGDIAEGYSVSREKKESFPLTVTSAQKNPTAFYLCASRELPYLGELFFGEGSRLTVL.

V and J are TRBV29-1 and TRBJ2-6, with 7 bases matching TRBD1. The V and J ends lost 7 bases and 1 base, in that order; junction bases with no gene match: 22. In germline, CDR1 is SQVTM, CDR2 ANQGSEA. CDR3 length: 20 amino acids. In DNA form, the CDR3 reads TGCAGCGGTTTTTCCGAAAAAACCGGACAGGTCCAGTCTGGGGCCAACGTCCTGACTTTC. This encodes CSGFSEKTGQVQSGANVLTF.

At least ten counts were recorded for this clonotype. The chain uses TRBV29-1 and TRBJ1-2; tentative D call: TRBD1 (6 bases). V was clipped by 5 bases and J by 2 bases, with 12 bases between them. The CDR3 length is 13 residues. Looked up from germline, CDR1 is SQVTM and CDR2 is ANQGSEA. The CDR3 is CSVTGIGNYGYTF. The DNA for the CDR3 is TGCAGCGTTACAGGGATCGGGAACTATGGCTACACCTTC.

This clonotype was counted many times. The genes are TRBV6-2 or TRBV6-3 and TRBJ2-7; tentatively, D is TRBD1 (7 bases). The germline V and J ends were trimmed by 4 bases and 7 bases, with 20 bases remaining between them. CDR1 and CDR2 (germline): MNHEY, SVGEGT. This CDR3 has 15 residues. The CDR3, as DNA: TGTGCCAGCAGTTCAGGGACAGCCGGCCGGGGGGAGCAGTACGTC. Protein: CASSSGTAGRGEQYV.

This clonotype showed up just a few times. This chain joins TRBV5-1 and TRBJ2-2; the D is unclear. There are 13 residues in the CDR3. The germline V gene encodes CDR1 SGHRS and CDR2 YFSETQ. Trimming pared 4 bases from V and 8 bases from J, leaving 12 bases between. In DNA, the CDR3 is TGCGCCAGCAGCACCTCGACCCTGGGGGAGCTGTTTTTT. Protein product: CASSTSTLGELFF.

This clonotype occurred many times. The CDR3 region is CASSPYPRGYGRNTGELFF. The CDR3 DNA reads TGTGCCAGCAGCCCATACCCCCGGGGGTACGGCCGTAACACCGGGGAGCTGTTTTTT. The V gene is TRBV7-9, the J gene TRBJ2-2, with D possibly matching TRBD2 (6 bases). CDR1 and CDR2 from the germline V gene are SEHNR and FQNEAQ (reference sequence). V lost 5 bases and J 2 bases, leaving 24 bases between the germline ends. This CDR3 comprises 19 residues.

This clonotype was observed at least ten times. The chain uses TRBV12-3 or TRBV12-4 and TRBJ2-6; TRBD2 aligns across 14 bases. Trimming took 4 bases from V and 2 from J; bases not matched to a gene: 4. The CDR3 loop spans 18 amino acids. The DNA of the CDR3 is TGTGCCAGCAGTTCCCAGACTAGCGGGGGGGCTGGGGCCAACGTCCTGACTTTC. Protein product: CASSSQTSGGAGANVLTF.

The gene calls are TRBV29-1 and TRBJ1-1; 10 bases are shared with TRBD1. Losses at the gene ends were 6 bases for V and 11 bases for J; bases not matched to a gene: 9. CDR3 size: 12 residues. Germline CDR1 reads SQVTM; CDR2 reads ANQGSEA. CDR3 loop: CSVLPGQGMAFF. The CDR3, as DNA: TGCAGCGTATTACCGGGACAGGGGATGGCTTTCTTT.

V gene TRBV19 combines with J gene TRBJ2-1; TRBD2 matches 9 bases. This CDR3 region has 16 residues. The germline V gene has CDR1 LNHDA and CDR2 SQIVND (reference sequence). V shed 4 bases and J 2 bases; nucleotides not matched to a gene: 6. The chain's CDR3 is CASSTLAGVAYNEQFF. The CDR3 nucleotides read TGTGCCAGTAGTACGTTAGCGGGGGTAGCCTACAATGAGCAGTTCTTC. Supplemented by reference TRBV19 and TRBJ2-1, the full variable domain reads DGGITQSPKYLFRKEGQNVTLSCEQNLNHDAMYWYRQDPGQGLRLIYYSQIVNDFQKGDIAEGYSVSREKKESFPLTVTSAQKNPTAFYLCASSTLAGVAYNEQFFGPGTRLTVL.